This T cell receptor beta chain was documented in a study of cytotoxic CD8 clonotypes in ibrutinib-treated CLL. Study-wide context: On average, around 89,000 productive rearrangements and 260,000 or so productive templates per sample. Study-level results: Sampling times differed between sustained-remission and progressing patients.

With respect to this clone: Its antigen is not known.

Data came from immunoSEQ multiplex PCR; TCRdb stores just in-frame clones and leaves some out. This sample carries 110,000 to 150,000 clones, 77% of them seen once, and the ten largest clones take about 29%. V lost 1 base and J 3 bases, leaving 7 bases between the germline ends. Per germline, CDR1 LGHNA and CDR2 YSLEER. The CDR3 is 13 amino acids. The TCR beta libraries used approximately 2 micrograms of genomic DNA that came from cryopreserved PBMCs. The receptor's source is a human donor with chronic lymphocytic leukemia. The chain combines TRBV4-3 with TRBJ2-7; D gene ambiguous. Sample: PBMCs, taken after 12 months of ibrutinib treatment. In nucleotides, the CDR3 is TGCGCCAGCAGCCAAGGACGGTTCTACGAGCAGTACTTC. Residues: CASSQGRFYEQYF.